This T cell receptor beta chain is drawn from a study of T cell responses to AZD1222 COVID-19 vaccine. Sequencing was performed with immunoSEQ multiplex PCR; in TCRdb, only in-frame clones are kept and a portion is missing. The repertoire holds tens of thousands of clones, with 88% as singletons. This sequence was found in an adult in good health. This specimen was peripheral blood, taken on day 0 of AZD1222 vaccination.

The CDR3 DNA sequence: TGTGCCAGCAGGGCCGCCTTCCAGCGGGAGGGCCTCGAGCAGTACTTC. It translates to CASRAAFQREGLEQYF. The chain uses TRBV6-4 and TRBJ2-7, with TRBD2 identical over 10 bases. The J segment lost 6 bases and the V segment lost 6 bases, leaving 14 bases of the junction unmatched. CDR1 and CDR2 from the germline V gene are MRHNA and SNTAGT. The CDR3 sequence is 16 residues long.